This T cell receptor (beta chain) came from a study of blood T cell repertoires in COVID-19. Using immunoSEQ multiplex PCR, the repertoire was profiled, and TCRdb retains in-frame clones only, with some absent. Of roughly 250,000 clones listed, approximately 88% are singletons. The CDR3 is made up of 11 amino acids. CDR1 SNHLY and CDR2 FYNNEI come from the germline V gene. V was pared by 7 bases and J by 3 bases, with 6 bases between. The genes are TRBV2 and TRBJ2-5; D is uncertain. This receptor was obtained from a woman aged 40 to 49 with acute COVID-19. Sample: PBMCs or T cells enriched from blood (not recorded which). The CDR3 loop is CASIREETQYF. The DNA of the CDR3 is TGTGCCAGCATCCGGGAAGAGACCCAGTACTTC.